This T cell receptor beta chain came from a study of sequential checkpoint blockade in melanoma (dated by TCRdb to about 2019). About the study as a whole: Using 1:1 randomization, the trial assigned patients either to first-line nivolumab followed by ipilimumab (arm A) or to ipilimumab followed by nivolumab (arm B). Maintenance nivolumab came after each of the two trial sequences. The research as a whole found: Larger, independent patient cohorts are needed to validate the response-prediction model that combines TCR metrics and mutation burden.

The CDR3 starts with the cysteine, ends with the phenylalanine, and has 15 residues. The entry retains the CDR3 DNA only, 45 bases that are in frame from base 1. The germline V gene yields SGHRS for CDR1 and YFSETQ for CDR2. V loses 4 bases at its end and J loses 3 bases; junction bases beyond the gene matches: 5. Comments on this clone: No cognate antigen has been identified for it. Base qualities are not at hand, and no much larger clone is one base apart.

The treatment or condition label corresponds to: randomized to nivolumab then ipilimumab (arm A) or the reverse (arm B). Prior DNA-damaging chemotherapy had not been received by any trial patient. Thawed PBMCs were sorted on a FACS Aria II flow cytometer to isolate live CD3+CD8+ cells negative for CD19 and CD56. Samples came from patients with melanoma in CheckMate 064, a randomized, open-label phase II trial of sequential checkpoint blockade. Peripheral blood mononuclear cells were obtained through leukapheresis, purified using Ficoll-Paque, and frozen in human serum containing approximately 9.1% DMSO. Right after sorting, the blood CD3+CD8+ cells were verified to be >98% pure, and DNA extraction followed. The immunoSEQ Assay was used to immunosequence TCRbeta CDR3 regions from genomic DNA. Prior to high-throughput sequencing, genomic DNA was amplified by bias-controlled multiplex PCR. The original methods were these. To quantify the absolute abundance of each unique TCRbeta CDR3 region, the sequences were collapsed and filtered. Clonality was defined as 1 minus Pielou's evenness and was calculated using productive rearrangements only. Clones with significantly greater frequencies in on-treatment versus baseline samples were identified using a previously published method. Here the immuneACCESS table is served through TCRdb, limited to in-frame sequences with V and J called. Missing clones are a known gap in these copies; in checked studies unresolved V genes cover under half, and the rest lacks a known reason. That table supplies the V and J calls and clone size; D and trimming were determined from the DNA. Here the sample has tens of thousands of clones; approximately 90% occur a single time. The ten largest clones take up roughly an eighth of the sample.

The receptor was derived from a human donor with melanoma. The sample consisted of CD8+ T cells sorted from blood (inferred from file names), taken from a patient given nivolumab and ipilimumab in sequence. The chain employs TRBV5-1 and TRBJ1-1; TRBD1 matches 11 bases in the middle. CDR3 region: CASSTWTGGYTEAFF. The DNA sequence follows: TGCGCCAGCAGCACCTGGACAGGGGGCTACACTGAAGCTTTCTTT.